The next 28 T cell receptor beta chains were all read from a single sample in a study of blood T cell repertoires in COVID-19. Sequencing was performed with immunoSEQ multiplex PCR; in TCRdb, only in-frame clones are kept and a portion is missing. The data show some 150,000 clones, roughly 84% seen once. Specimen: peripheral blood. Receptor source: a man aged 55 to 70 who had recovered from COVID-19.

The chain has TRBV5-1 and TRBJ1-2; tentatively, D is TRBD1 (5 bases). The CDR3 length is 12 residues. With 3 bases removed from V and 5 bases from J, the gap between germline ends came to 8 bases. The germline V gene has CDR1 SGHRS and CDR2 YFSETQ. CDR3 in DNA: TGCGCCAGCAGCTCGACAGAGTATGGCTACACCTTC. It encodes CASSSTEYGYTF.

J is TRBJ2-3 and V is TRBV20-1; D is unresolved. This CDR3 has 13 amino acids. Germline values: CDR1 DFQATT, CDR2 SNEGSKA (reference sequence). Trimming removed 3 bases at V and 1 base at J, with 8 bases between. This CDR3 is CSASLAGTDTQYF. The DNA of the CDR3 is TGCAGTGCTAGTTTGGCGGGCACAGATACGCAGTATTTT.

This sequence joins TRBV2 and TRBJ1-6; D uncertain. The length of the CDR3 is 15 residues. The V gene lost 8 bases and the J gene lost 3 bases, with 14 bases spanning the gap. The V gene's germline CDR1 is SNHLY and CDR2 FYNNEI. The CDR3, as DNA: TGTGCCAGCGAATTTCAGTCAAGCTATAATTCACCCCTCCACTTT. Residues: CASEFQSSYNSPLHF.

This chain uses TRBV19 with TRBJ2-3; no reliable D call. This CDR3 spans 14 amino acids. Trimming pared 10 bases from V and 0 bases from J, leaving 14 bases between. CDR1 is LNHDA and CDR2 is SQIVND in the germline V gene (reference sequence). CDR3 in amino acids: CATKQLQSTDTQYF. CDR3 bases: TGTGCCACAAAACAGCTTCAGAGCACAGATACGCAGTATTTT. Combining the CDR3 with reference TRBV19 and TRBJ2-3 gives the whole variable domain DGGITQSPKYLFRKEGQNVTLSCEQNLNHDAMYWYRQDPGQGLRLIYYSQIVNDFQKGDIAEGYSVSREKKESFPLTVTSAQKNPTAFYLCATKQLQSTDTQYFGPGTRLTVL.

The gene calls are TRBV30 and TRBJ1-1; D might be TRBD1 (6 bases). Germline V lookup: CDR1 GTSNPN, CDR2 SVGIG (reference sequence). V was cut by 3 bases and J by 3 bases, with 17 bases left in between. The CDR3 loop spans 15 amino acids. CDR3: CAWRHSKPGDTEAFF. CDR3 nucleotides: TGTGCCTGGAGGCACTCGAAACCAGGGGACACTGAAGCTTTCTTT.

J is TRBJ2-4 and V is TRBV12-5, with 11 bases that match TRBD1. Germline CDR1 is LGHNT and CDR2 is FRNRAP. The CDR3 runs 17 residues. V trimming: 4 bases; J trimming: 2 bases; junction bases outside the gene matches: 7. CDR3 nucleotide sequence: TGTGCTAGTGGTTGGACAGGGGGCGAATTAACCAAAAACATTCAGTACTTC. This encodes CASGWTGGELTKNIQYF.

V is TRBV6-2 or TRBV6-3 and J is TRBJ1-1; D may be TRBD1 (5 bases). Germline V CDR1 and CDR2: MNHEY, SVGEGT. CDR3 length equals 14 residues. Trimming stripped 3 bases from V and 1 base from J, with 9 bases between. The CDR3 nucleotides read TGTGCCAGCAGTTATTGGGGGGAGAACACTGAAGCTTTCTTT. Amino acid sequence: CASSYWGENTEAFF.

J is TRBJ2-7 and V is TRBV11-2; the match to TRBD2 covers 13 bases. Germline-derived CDR1 and CDR2 are SGHAT and FQNNGV. V lost 0 bases and J lost 3; bases outside the gene matches: 2. CDR3 length: 16 amino acids. In DNA form, the CDR3 reads TGTGCCAGCAGCTTAGAGGGGACTAGCGGGGTCTACGAGCAGTACTTC. Its translation is CASSLEGTSGVYEQYF.

The chain has TRBV18 and TRBJ1-1; TRBD1 might be the D (6 bases). V lost 3 bases to trimming and J lost 0 bases, with 17 bases between them. There are 17 residues in the CDR3. Germline V gene data show CDR1 as KGHSH and CDR2 as LQKENI. CDR3: CASSPRARQEMNTEAFF. DNA of the CDR3: TGTGCCAGCTCACCCCGGGCTAGACAGGAAATGAACACTGAAGCTTTCTTT. Using reference TRBV18 and TRBJ1-1 for the parts outside the CDR3, the full variable domain is NAGVMQNPRHLVRRRGQEARLRCSPMKGHSHVYWYRQLPEEGLKFMVYLQKENIIDESGMPKERFSAEFPKEGPSILRIQQVVRGDSAAYFCASSPRARQEMNTEAFFGQGTRLTVV.

The chain employs TRBV19 and TRBJ2-5; TRBD1 matches at 7 bases. Unmatched junction bases numbered 6, after V lost 0 bases and J lost 5 bases. This CDR3 comprises 15 residues. CDR1 is LNHDA and CDR2 is SQIVND in the germline V gene (reference sequence). The CDR3 is CASSIDRGRRETQYF. Here the CDR3 DNA reads TGTGCCAGTAGTATAGATAGGGGGCGGCGGGAGACCCAGTACTTC.

The chain has TRBV6-6 and TRBJ2-5; 15 nucleotides line up with TRBD2. J was trimmed by 5 bases and V by 5 bases; bases with no gene match: 9. The CDR3 consists of 17 residues. Germline V CDR1 and CDR2: MNHNY, SVGAGI (reference sequence). The CDR3 nucleotides read TGTGCCAGCAGTCCCGGGACTAGCGGGGGGCCGTTTGAGACCCAGTACTTC. Residues: CASSPGTSGGPFETQYF.

The J gene is TRBJ2-1, the V gene TRBV2, with 9 bases identical to TRBD2. The CDR3 has 15 amino acids. CDR1 is SNHLY and CDR2 is FYNNEI in the germline V gene. V lost 6 bases and J lost 4; bases outside the gene matches: 7. CDR3 region: CASSATSGRYNEQFF. The CDR3 DNA follows: TGTGCCAGCAGCGCCACTAGCGGGCGATACAATGAGCAGTTCTTC.

V and J are TRBV7-9 and TRBJ2-3; 14 positions agree with TRBD2. This CDR3 comprises 18 residues. V gave up 5 bases and J gave up 0 bases; unmatched junction bases: 7. The germline CDR1 and CDR2 sequences are SEHNR and FQNEAQ (reference sequence). CDR3 loop: CASSPRLAGGISTDTQYF. The CDR3, as DNA: TGTGCCAGCAGCCCGCGACTAGCGGGGGGGATTAGCACAGATACGCAGTATTTT.

The chain carries TRBV4-3 and TRBJ2-2; D remains ambiguous. The CDR3 spans 15 residues. V was cut by 0 bases and J by 1 base, with 6 bases left in between. Germline lookup yields CDR1 LGHNA and CDR2 YSLEER. CDR3 bases: TGCGCCAGCAGCCAAGATCGAGGGAACACCGGGGAGCTGTTTTTT. Its protein is CASSQDRGNTGELFF.

CDR3 residues: CASSLNEEGYTF. DNA for the CDR3: TGTGCCAGCAGTTTGAATGAGGAGGGCTACACCTTC. The V call is TRBV12-3 or TRBV12-4, the J call TRBJ1-2, with D unclear. V was pared by 3 bases and J by 8 bases, with 10 bases between. CDR3 length: 12 residues.

V and J are TRBV11-3 and TRBJ2-3; D is unresolved. V was clipped by 5 bases and J by 0 bases, with 9 bases between them. This CDR3 region has 14 residues. From germline, CDR1 is SGHNT and CDR2 YENEEA. As DNA, the CDR3 is TGTGCCAGCAGCGTGGGCCTAAGCACAGATACGCAGTATTTT. Encoded protein: CASSVGLSTDTQYF.

There are a few counts of this clone. The chain combines TRBV7-6 with TRBJ2-2; 9 bases agree with TRBD1. J was trimmed by 4 bases and V by 5 bases; bases with no gene match: 5. CDR1 is SGHVS and CDR2 is FNYEAQ in the germline V gene. This CDR3 comprises 15 residues. Here the CDR3 DNA reads TGTGCCAGCAGCCCTGGGACAGGGCCCACCGGGGAGCTGTTTTTT. This translates into CASSPGTGPTGELFF.

The J gene is TRBJ2-1, the V gene TRBV7-2, with 14 nucleotides matching TRBD2. The CDR3 is 16 residues long. V trimming: 5 bases; J trimming: 9 bases; junction bases outside the gene matches: 9. Germline V gene sequence: CDR1 SGHTA, CDR2 FQGNSA. The CDR3 nucleotides read TGTGCCAGCAGCACCAGGACTAGCGGGGGGCCCACTGAGCAGTTCTTC. Translation gives CASSTRTSGGPTEQFF.

The chain carries TRBV7-9 and TRBJ1-6; D possibly corresponds to TRBD1 (5 bases). The CDR3 is 17 residues long. With 4 bases removed from V and 14 bases from J, the gap between germline ends came to 27 bases. CDR1 is SEHNR and CDR2 is FQNEAQ in the germline V gene (reference sequence). CDR3 bases: TGTGCCAGCAGCTCCCAGGGCGTGGACCTCGGGTCCTATACCCTCCACTTT. Translated, it gives CASSSQGVDLGSYTLHF.

The chain links TRBV18 to TRBJ2-7, with a possible D match to TRBD1 (5 bases). The CDR3 runs to 12 residues. The germline CDR1 and CDR2 sequences are KGHSH and LQKENI. V gave up 2 bases and J gave up 5 bases, with 7 bases separating them. The DNA for the CDR3 is TGTGCCAGCTCACCATCAGGGAACGAGCAGTACTTC. Translated, it gives CASSPSGNEQYF. The whole variable domain, remainder taken from reference TRBV18 and TRBJ2-7, is NAGVMQNPRHLVRRRGQEARLRCSPMKGHSHVYWYRQLPEEGLKFMVYLQKENIIDESGMPKERFSAEFPKEGPSILRIQQVVRGDSAAYFCASSPSGNEQYFGPGTRLTVT.

The chain combines TRBV18 with TRBJ1-4; 9 bases agree with TRBD1. The CDR3 is made up of 18 amino acids. V lost 0 bases, J lost 2 bases, and 7 bases stayed unmatched. Germline CDR1 reads KGHSH; CDR2 reads LQKENI. CDR3 in amino acids: CASSPPGQGMATNEKLFF. As DNA, the CDR3 is TGTGCCAGCTCACCACCGGGACAGGGAATGGCGACTAATGAAAAACTGTTTTTT.

The J gene is TRBJ2-3, the V gene TRBV9, with a weak D call TRBD2 (6 bases). Germline loops: CDR1 SGDLS, CDR2 YYNGEE. CDR3 length equals 16 residues. V lost 3 bases, J lost 0 bases, and 14 bases lay in between. The CDR3 coding sequence is TGTGCCAGCAGCGGGAGGGCGGACCCAAGCACAGATACGCAGTATTTT. Encoded protein: CASSGRADPSTDTQYF.

The chain uses TRBV4-3 and TRBJ1-2, with D perhaps TRBD1 (6 bases). The germline V gene encodes CDR1 LGHNA and CDR2 YSLEER. This CDR3 region has 15 residues. The V gene lost 1 base and the J gene lost 7 bases, with 16 bases spanning the gap. The CDR3 bases are TGCGCCAGCAGCCAAGTGCAGGGGACACTAGGTGGCTACACCTTC. Translating gives CASSQVQGTLGGYTF.

The chain recombines TRBV6-5 with TRBJ1-6; D is uncertain. This CDR3 is built from 14 residues. Germline CDR1 and CDR2: MNHEY and SVGAGI. V lost 6 bases, J lost 12 bases, and 18 bases lay in between. CDR3 in DNA: TGTGCCAGCAGACGATTCGGGTTTGAGGGACCCCTCCACTTT. Translation gives CASRRFGFEGPLHF.

This clone was observed a single time. The V and J genes are TRBV7-8 and TRBJ2-1; 9 positions match TRBD2. Germline trimming cut 3 bases from V and 4 bases from J; bases unmatched to any gene: 10. Germline values: CDR1 SGHVS, CDR2 FQNEAQ. CDR3 length equals 17 residues. In DNA form, the CDR3 reads TGTGCCAGCAGCTTCAGGCCCTCTAGCGGGGCGTACAATGAGCAGTTCTTC. Its translation is CASSFRPSSGAYNEQFF.

The genes are TRBV10-2 and TRBJ1-4; no clear D gene. Trimming removed 10 bases from V and 0 bases from J, with 27 bases in between. Germline-derived CDR1 and CDR2 are WSHSY and SAAADI. CDR3 size: 19 residues. DNA for the CDR3: TGCGCCACCCTGCCCGAATGGAAGCTACACGGGGCAACTAATGAAAAACTGTTTTTT. Translated, it gives CATLPEWKLHGATNEKLFF.

The chain couples TRBV7-8 to TRBJ1-6, with 9 positions matching TRBD1. The trim removed 4 bases at V and 10 bases at J, leaving 5 bases unmatched. The germline V gene encodes CDR1 SGHVS and CDR2 FQNEAQ. The CDR3 is 14 amino acids. The CDR3 here is CASSSGQGRSPLHF. For the CDR3, the DNA is TGTGCCAGCAGCTCCGGACAGGGGAGATCACCCCTCCACTTT.

The chain links TRBV7-2 to TRBJ2-7; no definite D call. The germline gives CDR1 SGHTA, CDR2 FQGNSA. The CDR3 is made up of 13 amino acids. V shed 5 bases and J shed 2 bases, with 10 bases lying between them. The CDR3 sequence is CASSHGEAYEQYF. CDR3 in DNA: TGTGCCAGCAGCCATGGCGAGGCCTACGAGCAGTACTTC.